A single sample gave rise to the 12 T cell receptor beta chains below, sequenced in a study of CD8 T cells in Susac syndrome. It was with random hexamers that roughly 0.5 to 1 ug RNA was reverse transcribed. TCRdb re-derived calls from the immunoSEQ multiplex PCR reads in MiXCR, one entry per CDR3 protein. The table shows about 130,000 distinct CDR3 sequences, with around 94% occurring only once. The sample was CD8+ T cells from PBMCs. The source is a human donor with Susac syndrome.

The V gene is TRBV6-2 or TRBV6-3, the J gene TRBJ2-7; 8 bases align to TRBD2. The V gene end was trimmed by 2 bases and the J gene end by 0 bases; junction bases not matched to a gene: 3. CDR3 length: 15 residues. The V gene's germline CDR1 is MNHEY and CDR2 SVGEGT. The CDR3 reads CASSYGGGLSYEQYF. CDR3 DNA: TGTGCCAGCAGTTACGGCGGGGGGCTCTCCTACGAGCAGTACTTC.

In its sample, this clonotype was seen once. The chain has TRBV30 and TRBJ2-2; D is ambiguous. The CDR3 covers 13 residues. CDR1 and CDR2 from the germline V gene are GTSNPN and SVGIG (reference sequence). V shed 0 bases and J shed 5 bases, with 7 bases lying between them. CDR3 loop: CAWSVRETGELFF. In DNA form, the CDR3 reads TGTGCCTGGAGTGTTAGGGAAACCGGGGAGCTGTTTTTT.

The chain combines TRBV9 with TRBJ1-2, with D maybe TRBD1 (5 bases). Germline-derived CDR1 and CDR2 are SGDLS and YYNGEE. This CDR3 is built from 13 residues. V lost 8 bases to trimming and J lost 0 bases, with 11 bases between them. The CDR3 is CASGGSANYGYTF. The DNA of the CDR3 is TGTGCCAGTGGGGGGTCGGCTAACTATGGCTACACCTTC.

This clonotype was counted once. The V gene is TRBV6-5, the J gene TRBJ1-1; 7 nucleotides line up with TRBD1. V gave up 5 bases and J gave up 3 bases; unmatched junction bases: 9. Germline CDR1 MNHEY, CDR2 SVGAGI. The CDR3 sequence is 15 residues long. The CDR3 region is CASSHQTGSDTEAFF. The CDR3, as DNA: TGTGCCAGCAGTCACCAGACAGGGTCGGACACTGAAGCTTTCTTT.

In DNA form, the CDR3 reads TGTGCCAGCAGCTTAGTGCAGACCCCTAGCACAGATACGCAGTATTTT. Its translation is CASSLVQTPSTDTQYF. The chain joins TRBV7-8 to TRBJ2-3; no reliable D call. V was shortened by 1 base and J by 0 bases, with 11 bases between the two germline ends. CDR1 is SGHVS and CDR2 is FQNEAQ in the germline V gene. This CDR3 has 16 residues. Full variable domain (missing parts from reference TRBV7-8 and TRBJ2-3): GAGVSQSPRYKVAKRGQDVALRCDPISGHVSLFWYQQALGQGPEFLTYFQNEAQLDKSGLPSDRFFAERPEGSVSTLKIQRTQQEDSAVYLCASSLVQTPSTDTQYFGPGTRLTVL.

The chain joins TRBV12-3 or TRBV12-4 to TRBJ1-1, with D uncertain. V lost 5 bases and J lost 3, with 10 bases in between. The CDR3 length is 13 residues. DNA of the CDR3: TGTGCCAGCAGTCCCCGGAGATACACTGAAGCTTTCTTT. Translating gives CASSPRRYTEAFF.

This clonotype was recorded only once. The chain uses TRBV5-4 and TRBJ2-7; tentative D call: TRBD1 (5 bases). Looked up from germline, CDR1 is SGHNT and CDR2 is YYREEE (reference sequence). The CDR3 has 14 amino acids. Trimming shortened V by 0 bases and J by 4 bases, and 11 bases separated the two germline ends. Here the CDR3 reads CASSLEAGNYEQYF. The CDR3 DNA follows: TGTGCCAGCAGCTTGGAGGCAGGGAATTACGAGCAGTACTTC.

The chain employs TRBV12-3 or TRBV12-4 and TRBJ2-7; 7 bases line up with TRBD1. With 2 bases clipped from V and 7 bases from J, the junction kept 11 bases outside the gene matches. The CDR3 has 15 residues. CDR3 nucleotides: TGTGCCAGCAGTTTACCCGGGACAGCCCCTAAGGAGCAGTACTTC. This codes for CASSLPGTAPKEQYF.

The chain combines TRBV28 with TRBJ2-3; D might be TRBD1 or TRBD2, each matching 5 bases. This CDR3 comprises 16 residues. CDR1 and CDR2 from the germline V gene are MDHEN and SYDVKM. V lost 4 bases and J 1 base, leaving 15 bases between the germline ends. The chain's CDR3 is CASSYGTVSRTDTQYF. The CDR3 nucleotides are TGTGCCAGCAGTTACGGGACCGTTTCTCGCACAGATACGCAGTATTTT.

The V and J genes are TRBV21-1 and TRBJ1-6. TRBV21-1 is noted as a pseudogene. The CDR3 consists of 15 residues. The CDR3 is CASSKAGVGNSPLHF. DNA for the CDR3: TGTGCCAGCAGCAAAGCTGGGGTCGGCAATTCACCCCTCCACTTT.

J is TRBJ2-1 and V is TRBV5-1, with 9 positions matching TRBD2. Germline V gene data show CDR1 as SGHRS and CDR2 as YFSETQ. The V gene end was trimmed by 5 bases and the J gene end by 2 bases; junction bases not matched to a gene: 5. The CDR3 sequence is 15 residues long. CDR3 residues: CASSAASGAYNEQFF. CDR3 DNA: TGCGCCAGCAGTGCCGCTAGCGGGGCCTACAATGAGCAGTTCTTC. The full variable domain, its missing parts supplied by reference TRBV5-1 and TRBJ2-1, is KAGVTQTPRYLIKTRGQQVTLSCSPISGHRSVSWYQQTPGQGLQFLFEYFSETQRNKGNFPGRFSGRQFSNSRSEMNVSTLELGDSALYLCASSAASGAYNEQFFGPGTRLTVL.

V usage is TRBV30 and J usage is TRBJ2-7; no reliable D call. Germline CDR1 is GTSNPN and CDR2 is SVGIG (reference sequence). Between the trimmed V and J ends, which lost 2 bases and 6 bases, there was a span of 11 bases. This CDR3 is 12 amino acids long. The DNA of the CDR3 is TGTGCCTGGAGTCCGTATCATGGCGAGCAGTACTTC. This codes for CAWSPYHGEQYF.